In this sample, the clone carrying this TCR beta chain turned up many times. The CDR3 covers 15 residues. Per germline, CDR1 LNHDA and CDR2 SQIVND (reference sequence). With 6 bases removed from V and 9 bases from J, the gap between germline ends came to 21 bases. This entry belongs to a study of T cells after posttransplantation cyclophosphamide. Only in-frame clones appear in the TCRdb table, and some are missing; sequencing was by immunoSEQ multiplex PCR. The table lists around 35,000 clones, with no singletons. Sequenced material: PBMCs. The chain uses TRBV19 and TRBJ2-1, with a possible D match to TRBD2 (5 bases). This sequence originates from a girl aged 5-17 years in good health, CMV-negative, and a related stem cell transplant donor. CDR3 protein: CASSPWTPPGAEQFF. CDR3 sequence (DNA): TGTGCCAGTAGCCCGTGGACTCCGCCGGGTGCTGAGCAGTTCTTC.